This T cell receptor (beta chain) was identified during a study of blood T cell repertoires in COVID-19. Study as a whole: Acute and convalescent COVID-19 specimens originated in the United States, Italy and Spain.

Original analysis: For nucleated cells, counts were estimated from reference gene primer amplification. The data were produced by immunoSEQ multiplex PCR, yet TCRdb's version contains in-frame clones alone and is incomplete. D and trimming come from the DNA, and the V and J calls and clone size come from that table. In the table there are 25,000 to 35,000 clones, around 90% of which are singletons. Germline V gene sequence: CDR1 SEHNR, CDR2 FQNEAQ (reference sequence). The V end lost 5 bases, the J end lost 6 bases, and 13 bases lay between the germline ends. There are 13 residues in the CDR3. The sample was peripheral blood. The source of this sequence is a man aged 50 or older with active COVID-19. V usage is TRBV7-9 and J usage is TRBJ1-1, with TRBD1 as a possible D gene (5 bases). The CDR3 here is CASSIEQGSEAFF. Here the CDR3 DNA reads TGTGCCAGCAGCATAGAGCAGGGTTCTGAAGCTTTCTTT.